Below are 22 T cell receptor beta chains sequenced from a single sample in a study of blood T cell repertoires in COVID-19. Sequencing used immunoSEQ multiplex PCR; TCRdb keeps in-frame clones, though not all of them. The repertoire holds around 84,000 clones, approximately 90% seen once, with approximately 4.5% in the top ten. The sample was peripheral blood. The receptors were gathered from a man aged 50 to 60 with active COVID-19.

This rearrangement joins TRBV6-5 to TRBJ2-7, with a weak D call TRBD1 (5 bases). The CDR3 runs 12 residues. Trimming stripped 5 bases from V and 5 bases from J, with 10 bases between. Germline V gene lookup returns CDR1 MNHEY and CDR2 SVGAGI. The CDR3 sequence is CASSPRVHEQYF. The CDR3 bases are TGTGCCAGCAGTCCCAGGGTTCACGAGCAGTACTTC.

The J gene is TRBJ1-2, the V gene TRBV11-3; D remains ambiguous. Trimming stripped 3 bases from V and 14 bases from J, with 13 bases between. The CDR3 is 11 residues long. CDR1 SGHNT and CDR2 YENEEA come from the germline V gene. CDR3 sequence (DNA): TGTGCCAGCAGCTTCCCGTGGAGGACGACCTTC. It specifies CASSFPWRTTF.

The chain links TRBV14 to TRBJ2-1, with D hard to call. CDR3 length equals 13 residues. Trimming stripped 2 bases from V and 9 bases from J, with 11 bases between. Germline CDR1 SGHDN, CDR2 FVKESK. CDR3: CASSQISYREQFF. As DNA, the CDR3 is TGTGCCAGCAGCCAAATCTCGTATCGTGAGCAGTTCTTC.

The chain employs TRBV7-8 and TRBJ2-5; 14 nucleotides agree with TRBD2. Trimming cost V 5 bases and J 2 bases; bases outside gene matches: 7. The CDR3 spans 17 residues. CDR1 and CDR2 (germline): SGHVS, FQNEAQ. In DNA, the CDR3 is TGTGCCAGCAGCCTAGGGACTAGCGGGAGCCGGCAAGAGACCCAGTACTTC. It codes for CASSLGTSGSRQETQYF.

The rearrangement joins TRBV19 to TRBJ2-2, with a weak D call TRBD2 (5 bases). Germline V gene sequence: CDR1 LNHDA, CDR2 SQIVND (reference sequence). Trimming stripped 7 bases from V and 1 base from J, with 10 bases between. The CDR3 length is 14 residues. CDR3 sequence (DNA): TGTGCCAGTAAGGCGGGCCTGAACACCGGGGAGCTGTTTTTT. As protein: CASKAGLNTGELFF.

This rearrangement joins TRBV11-3 to TRBJ2-5, with D possibly being TRBD1 (5 bases). With 5 bases removed from V and 4 bases from J, the gap between germline ends came to 20 bases. The CDR3 loop spans 16 amino acids. The germline V gene encodes CDR1 SGHNT and CDR2 YENEEA. The CDR3 bases are TGTGCCAGCAGCCTGACCTACATCGAAAGGGGAGAGACCCAGTACTTC. It codes for CASSLTYIERGETQYF.

Points on this clone: Its ends do not fully match the called genes, so a read error is possible. The chain carries TRBV15 and TRBJ2-7; TRBD1 matches at 7 bases. The length of the CDR3 is 12 residues. CDR1 and CDR2 from the germline V gene are LNHNV and YYDKDF (reference sequence). This CDR3 reads CATSRDKGQLIF. CDR3 nucleotide sequence: TGTGCCACCAGCAGAGATAAGGGACAGCTAATCTTC.

This clone has a single count. The V gene is TRBV7-3, the J gene TRBJ2-1, with TRBD2 matching 9 bases. The germline gives CDR1 SGHTA, CDR2 FQGTGA. The CDR3 totals 16 residues. V dropped 5 bases and J dropped 5; count of bases not matched to a gene: 10. CDR3 loop: CASSPPGTSRNNEQFF. In DNA form, the CDR3 reads TGTGCCAGCAGCCCACCCGGGACTAGCAGGAACAATGAGCAGTTCTTC.

The genes are TRBV3-1 (or the pseudogene TRBV3-2) and TRBJ2-7; 7 nucleotides agree with TRBD2. The CDR3 has 13 residues. Unmatched junction bases numbered 6, after V lost 6 bases and J lost 4 bases. CDR1 is LGHDT and CDR2 is YNNKEL in the germline V gene (reference sequence). CDR3: CASRKAGEYEQYF. In DNA, the CDR3 is TGTGCCAGCAGGAAGGCGGGGGAATACGAGCAGTACTTC.

The rearrangement links TRBV19 to TRBJ2-1, with TRBD1 as a possible D gene (5 bases). The CDR3 has 19 amino acids. CDR1 LNHDA and CDR2 SQIVND come from the germline V gene (reference sequence). V lost 0 bases to trimming and J lost 0 bases, with 18 bases between them. CDR3: CASSIDHLGLRSSYNEQFF. As DNA, the CDR3 is TGTGCCAGTAGTATAGATCATTTGGGGCTCCGTAGCTCCTACAATGAGCAGTTCTTC.

V gene TRBV29-1 combines with J gene TRBJ2-2; 10 nucleotides align to TRBD1. With V trimmed by 4 bases and J by 6 bases, 8 bases remained unmatched. The CDR3 has 15 residues. From germline, CDR1 is SQVTM and CDR2 ANQGSEA. The CDR3 reads CSVGAGTGVAGELFF. For the CDR3, the DNA is TGCAGCGTTGGAGCCGGGACAGGGGTCGCCGGGGAGCTGTTTTTT.

In nucleotides, the CDR3 is TGTGCCAGCAGACAACAGGGTGCAACTAATGAAAAACTGTTTTTT. Translation gives CASRQQGATNEKLFF. The chain combines TRBV6-6 with TRBJ1-4; weak D call: TRBD1 (6 bases). V was cut by 6 bases and J by 0 bases, with 11 bases left in between. The CDR3 covers 15 residues. The germline V gene encodes CDR1 MNHNY and CDR2 SVGAGI (reference sequence).

V usage is TRBV9 and J usage is TRBJ2-1; D remains unclear. The germline V gene has CDR1 SGDLS and CDR2 YYNGEE. This CDR3 is 15 amino acids long. V was clipped by 0 bases and J by 3 bases, with 10 bases between them. Here the CDR3 reads CASSVDLGSYNEQFF. DNA for the CDR3: TGTGCCAGCAGCGTAGATCTGGGCAGCTACAATGAGCAGTTCTTC.

The chain uses TRBV9 and TRBJ1-4, with 9 positions matching TRBD1. V shed 2 bases and J 4 bases; nucleotides not matched to a gene: 3. Per the germline V gene, CDR1 is SGDLS and CDR2 is YYNGEE. There are 15 residues in the CDR3. The CDR3 loop reads CASSVTGGNNEKLFF. CDR3 bases: TGTGCCAGCAGCGTCACAGGGGGCAATAATGAAAAACTGTTTTTT.

In DNA form, the CDR3 reads TGTGCCAGCAGCTTAGGGCGAGGGGGCCGGCGACTTAATGAAAAACTGTTTTTT. Protein sequence: CASSLGRGGRRLNEKLFF. The chain has TRBV11-2 and TRBJ1-4, with 7 bases lining up with TRBD1. The trim removed 1 base at V and 4 bases at J, leaving 12 bases unmatched. This CDR3 has 18 residues. CDR1 and CDR2 (germline): SGHAT, FQNNGV. The full variable domain, completed using reference TRBV11-2 and TRBJ1-4, is EAGVAQSPRYKIIEKRQSVAFWCNPISGHATLYWYQQILGQGPKLLIQFQNNGVVDDSQLPKDRFSAERLKGVDSTLKIQPAKLEDSAVYLCASSLGRGGRRLNEKLFFGSGTQLSVL.

This clone came up once. The chain is built from TRBV6-2 or TRBV6-3 and TRBJ2-7; 11 bases are shared with TRBD2. Looked up from germline, CDR1 is MNHEY and CDR2 is SVGEGT. Trimming at V came to 5 bases and at J to 0 bases, leaving 6 bases not matched to a gene. The CDR3 has 16 amino acids. The CDR3 sequence: CASSNLGLAASYEQYF. CDR3 DNA sequence: TGTGCCAGCAGTAACCTGGGACTAGCGGCCTCCTACGAGCAGTACTTC.

The CDR3 DNA is TGTGCCAGCAGTCCCGACAGGGAAAGACACTACGAGCAGTACTTC. This translates into CASSPDRERHYEQYF. V is TRBV6-1 and J is TRBJ2-7, with TRBD1 identical over 7 bases. The ends lost 5 bases at V and 3 bases at J; junction bases unmatched: 10. Germline CDR1 MNHNS, CDR2 SASEGT. This CDR3 spans 15 amino acids.

The chain carries TRBV28 and TRBJ1-5; 10 bases are shared with TRBD1. The trim removed 10 bases at V and 5 bases at J, leaving 8 bases unmatched. Germline V gene data show CDR1 as MDHEN and CDR2 as SYDVKM. The CDR3 sequence is 14 residues long. Here the CDR3 DNA reads TGTGCCACCGACCGGGGACAGGGGTATCAGCCCCAGCATTTT. Residues: CATDRGQGYQPQHF.

The chain uses TRBV19 and TRBJ1-2; TRBD1 matches at 7 bases. This CDR3 spans 15 amino acids. Per the germline V gene, CDR1 is LNHDA and CDR2 is SQIVND (reference sequence). V dropped 4 bases and J dropped 0; count of bases not matched to a gene: 5. This CDR3 reads CASSTTGQTNYGYTF. Written as DNA, the CDR3 is TGTGCCAGTAGTACCACGGGACAGACTAACTATGGCTACACCTTC.

The chain recombines TRBV5-6 with TRBJ2-7; tentatively, D is TRBD2 (6 bases). This CDR3 has 17 residues. Between the trimmed V and J ends, which lost 0 bases and 2 bases, there was a span of 18 bases. The V gene's germline CDR1 is SGHDT and CDR2 YYEEEE. The chain's CDR3 is CASSLARGGGKAYEQYF. The CDR3 nucleotides read TGTGCCAGCAGCTTGGCGAGGGGTGGCGGGAAGGCCTACGAGCAGTACTTC.

The V and J genes are TRBV5-6 and TRBJ2-2; tentatively, D is TRBD1 (5 bases). Germline V gives CDR1 SGHDT, CDR2 YYEEEE. V was trimmed by 3 bases and J by 6 bases, leaving 12 bases between them. The CDR3 is 14 residues long. The DNA for the CDR3 is TGTGCCAGCAGCTGGGCAGGGTATCCCGGGGAGCTGTTTTTT. Translation: CASSWAGYPGELFF.

The genes are TRBV7-2 and TRBJ2-7, with D possibly TRBD1 on 6 matching bases. The V end lost 4 bases, the J end lost 1 base, and 14 bases lay between the germline ends. Germline V gene sequence: CDR1 SGHTA, CDR2 FQGNSA. The CDR3 spans 15 residues. CDR3 DNA: TGTGCCAGCAGCTCCACCCTAGGACAGTCCTACGAGCAGTACTTC. Protein sequence: CASSSTLGQSYEQYF.